Each of the 10 T cell receptor beta chains below was sequenced from the same sample in a study of beta chain features in type 1 diabetes. What these receptors recognize is not known. Study findings and constraints: All four CD4+ subsets from Type 1 diabetes patients carried moderately but significantly shorter TCRB CDR3s.

Expressed TCRB transcripts got sequenced, as all isolated RNA was reverse transcribed. Produced via immunoSEQ multiplex PCR; TCRdb's table is partial and in-frame only. The repertoire holds some 250,000 clones, with over 11% as singletons. Sequencing used naive CD4+ T cells from blood. These receptors all come from a man aged 25-40 years with type 1 diabetes.

V usage is TRBV15 and J usage is TRBJ1-2; possibly TRBD1 for D (5 bases). V was pared by 0 bases and J by 6 bases, with 14 bases between. There are 15 residues in the CDR3. Germline V gene data show CDR1 as LNHNV and CDR2 as YYDKDF (reference sequence). The CDR3 loop reads CATSRDSGLGDGYTF. The DNA of the CDR3 is TGTGCCACCAGCAGAGATTCGGGACTGGGAGATGGCTACACCTTC.

With respect to this clone: Other DNA sequences in this sample translate to the same CDR3. The genes are TRBV6-5 and TRBJ1-1; possible D gene TRBD1, 5 bases. The CDR3 totals 13 residues. Germline V gene data show CDR1 as MNHEY and CDR2 as SVGAGI. Trimming removed 1 base at V and 4 bases at J, with 7 bases between. CDR3 nucleotides: TGTGCCAGCAGTTACTTCGGGGGCACTGAAGCTTTCTTT. It yields the protein CASSYFGGTEAFF.

The chain joins TRBV18 to TRBJ1-2; 9 bases match TRBD1. Germline V gene lookup returns CDR1 KGHSH and CDR2 LQKENI. The CDR3 consists of 16 residues. The V segment lost 6 bases and the J segment 9 bases; nucleotides outside the gene matches: 17. The CDR3 region has the DNA TGTGCCAGCTCCCCTTCCCCGGGACAGGGTGCCATACGCTACACCTTC. Translating it yields CASSPSPGQGAIRYTF. Full variable domain (outside the CDR3, taken from reference TRBV18 and TRBJ1-2): NAGVMQNPRHLVRRRGQEARLRCSPMKGHSHVYWYRQLPEEGLKFMVYLQKENIIDESGMPKERFSAEFPKEGPSILRIQQVVRGDSAAYFCASSPSPGQGAIRYTFGSGTRLTVV.

The V call is TRBV11-2, the J call TRBJ2-5, with D possibly matching TRBD1 (6 bases). Germline CDR1 reads SGHAT; CDR2 reads FQNNGV. V was cut by 4 bases and J by 5 bases, with 11 bases left in between. The CDR3 is 13 amino acids. The CDR3 here is CASSSGVGETQYF. CDR3 nucleotide sequence: TGTGCCAGCAGCTCAGGGGTAGGGGAGACCCAGTACTTC.

The chain is built from TRBV9 and TRBJ2-6, with 10 positions matching TRBD1. The V gene end was trimmed by 2 bases and the J gene end by 0 bases; junction bases not matched to a gene: 5. The germline gives CDR1 SGDLS, CDR2 YYNGEE. This CDR3 has 18 amino acids. CDR3 amino acids: CASSVRQGATSGANVLTF. CDR3 in DNA: TGTGCCAGCAGCGTCAGACAGGGGGCAACCTCTGGGGCCAACGTCCTGACTTTC.

The sample holds a few counts of this clone. This chain links TRBV30 with TRBJ1-4; the D is unclear. Trimming left V 2 bases short and J 7 bases short, with 14 bases between. The length of the CDR3 is 14 residues. Per the germline V gene, CDR1 is GTSNPN and CDR2 is SVGIG (reference sequence). This CDR3 reads CAWSPGPGGEKLFF. CDR3 nucleotide sequence: TGTGCCTGGAGTCCCGGGCCCGGAGGTGAAAAACTGTTTTTT.

The chain uses TRBV25-1 and TRBJ2-1; TRBD2 is a possible D gene (5 bases). CDR1 and CDR2 (germline): MGHDK, SYGVNS. The CDR3 covers 13 residues. Trimming cost V 7 bases and J 5 bases, with 12 bases left between them. CDR3 bases: TGTGCCAGCAACCAGCGGCTAAACAATGAGCAGTTCTTC. Translated: CASNQRLNNEQFF.

The sample holds a few counts of this clone. This sequence joins TRBV4-1 and TRBJ2-2; tentatively, D is TRBD1 (6 bases). Germline V gene lookup returns CDR1 MGHRA and CDR2 YSYEKL. The CDR3 loop spans 17 amino acids. V shed 3 bases and J shed 4 bases, with 18 bases lying between them. Written as DNA, the CDR3 is TGCGCCAGCAGCCAGGGAAGACCGGGACAACCCACCGGGGAGCTGTTTTTT. Its translation: CASSQGRPGQPTGELFF.

This clone turned up a few times. This sample also contains other DNA sequences that code for the same CDR3. The chain carries TRBV2 and TRBJ1-1; no firm D call. Germline assignment: CDR1 SNHLY and CDR2 FYNNEI. V was clipped by 7 bases and J by 1 base, with 10 bases between them. The CDR3 contains 13 residues. The CDR3 bases are TGTGCCAGCACTCAAACGGGGAACACTGAAGCTTTCTTT. Protein: CASTQTGNTEAFF.

The chain uses TRBV4-1 and TRBJ2-5, with TRBD1 matching over 7 bases. The CDR3 covers 15 residues. The ends lost 4 bases at V and 2 bases at J; junction bases unmatched: 7. Germline CDR1 is MGHRA and CDR2 is YSYEKL. The CDR3 sequence is CASSRPGTVQETQYF. As DNA, the CDR3 is TGCGCCAGCAGCCGCCCCGGGACAGTACAAGAGACCCAGTACTTC.